Below, one T cell receptor beta chain is given with its context. This record belongs to a study of blood T cell repertoires in COVID-19. Under the authors' procedure: Reference gene primer amplification gave estimated nucleated cell counts. The repertoire was sequenced with immunoSEQ multiplex PCR; TCRdb's copy has only in-frame clones and lacks some. V, J and clone size were drawn from that table, and D and trimming were deduced from the DNA. The table includes 79,000 or so clones, 65% to 90% detected once. The specimen sequenced was peripheral blood. The receptor's source is a human donor in a cohort sampled during active COVID-19.

The CDR3 DNA reads as TGCAGCGTGCAAACTTACTCCTACGAGCAGTACTTC. It encodes CSVQTYSYEQYF. The gene calls are TRBV29-1 and TRBJ2-7, with unresolved D. The V gene lost 6 bases and the J gene lost 0 bases, with 9 bases spanning the gap. Germline lookup yields CDR1 SQVTM and CDR2 ANQGSEA. This CDR3 is 12 amino acids long.